This TCR beta chain is from a study of blood T cell repertoires in COVID-19. Study-wide background: Acute-phase and convalescent COVID-19 samples originated in the United States, Italy and Spain. T cells, B-cell-depleted T cells, or PBMCs supplied cDNA or gDNA.

Authors' processing steps: Counts of nucleated cells, estimated from reference gene primer amplification, were obtained. Measured with immunoSEQ multiplex PCR; TCRdb has only the in-frame clones, and not every one. V, J and clone size are those of that table, while D and trimming were read from the DNA. The sample records some 250,000 clones, 81% being singletons. The CDR3 extends over 16 amino acids. The V and J ends lost 2 bases and 3 bases, in that order; junction bases with no gene match: 6. Germline V gene sequence: CDR1 SGHKS, CDR2 YYEKEE (reference sequence). This receptor was obtained from a woman aged 60-75 years with active or convalescent COVID-19. The material sequenced was peripheral blood. The V and J genes are TRBV5-5 and TRBJ1-1; TRBD1 agrees at 11 bases. The CDR3 DNA is TGTGCCAGCAGCTTTGGGGACAGGGGGTCGGACACTGAAGCTTTCTTT. Translating it yields CASSFGDRGSDTEAFF.